The 31 T cell receptor beta chains below all came from one sample that was sequenced in a study of blood T cell repertoires in COVID-19. Repertoires were generated with immunoSEQ multiplex PCR, while TCRdb's copy carries only in-frame clones and drops some. The sample yields around 67,000 clones, roughly 81% seen once. Sequenced: peripheral blood. These receptors all stem from a man in his 70s with acute or convalescent COVID-19.

This chain uses TRBV5-1 with TRBJ2-5; D possibly corresponds to TRBD1 (6 bases). From germline, CDR1 is SGHRS and CDR2 YFSETQ. Trimming cost V 6 bases and J 5 bases, with 14 bases left between them. The CDR3 contains 13 residues. CDR3 amino acids: CASNQGSGETQYF. The CDR3, as DNA: TGCGCCAGCAATCAGGGGTCTGGGGAGACCCAGTACTTC.

The chain recombines TRBV6-1 with TRBJ1-4; the D gene is possibly TRBD1 (5 bases). The CDR3 has 17 amino acids. Germline lookup yields CDR1 MNHNS and CDR2 SASEGT. Trimming took 2 bases from V and 0 from J, leaving 13 bases between them. Here the CDR3 DNA reads TGTGCCAGCAGTGAAATGCAGGGCGGATCAACTAATGAAAAACTGTTTTTT. Translation gives CASSEMQGGSTNEKLFF.

This rearrangement joins TRBV7-8 to TRBJ2-3; 11 bases agree with TRBD2. CDR3 length equals 17 residues. Trimming cost V 5 bases and J 0 bases; bases outside gene matches: 7. CDR1 is SGHVS, CDR2 FQNEAQ, per germline. The CDR3 loop is CASSRGLAGYSTDTQYF. For the CDR3, the DNA is TGTGCCAGCAGCCGAGGACTAGCGGGCTATAGCACAGATACGCAGTATTTT.

The chain uses TRBV9 and TRBJ1-4; D is perhaps TRBD1 (5 bases). Germline values: CDR1 SGDLS, CDR2 YYNGEE. The CDR3 is made up of 15 amino acids. V dropped 4 bases and J dropped 7 bases, with 17 bases sitting between them. CDR3 DNA: TGTGCCAGCAGCAAACGGTTTATGGGGGGTGAAAAACTGTTTTTT. This encodes CASSKRFMGGEKLFF.

This sequence joins TRBV7-2 and TRBJ2-1, with TRBD2 as a possible D gene (6 bases). The CDR3 has 13 amino acids. Deletions cut 4 bases from V and 15 bases from J, with 19 bases between. The V gene's germline CDR1 is SGHTA and CDR2 FQGNSA. As DNA, the CDR3 is TGTGCCAGCAGCTCGACTAGGGTACCTGAGGCGTTCTTC. The encoded protein is CASSSTRVPEAFF.

The J gene is TRBJ2-1, the V gene TRBV24-1; 11 nucleotides line up with TRBD2. V gave up 3 bases and J gave up 5 bases; unmatched junction bases: 5. The CDR3 consists of 16 residues. From germline, CDR1 is KGHDR and CDR2 SFDVKD. The CDR3 sequence: CATSDISGRAHNEQFF. The CDR3 region has the DNA TGTGCCACCAGTGATATTAGCGGGAGGGCCCACAATGAGCAGTTCTTC.

This chain joins TRBV5-6 and TRBJ1-6; D may be TRBD1 (6 bases). From germline, CDR1 is SGHDT and CDR2 YYEEEE. The CDR3 spans 15 residues. Deletions cut 4 bases from V and 7 bases from J, with 15 bases between. The CDR3 sequence is CASSHRTVQNSPLHF. Written as DNA, the CDR3 is TGTGCCAGCAGCCATCGGACAGTCCAAAATTCACCCCTCCACTTT.

A few counts support this clone. For the CDR3, the DNA is TGTGCCAGCAGTTCGAAGGGAGGCACTGAAGCTTTCTTT. It is translated as CASSSKGGTEAFF. This sequence joins TRBV25-1 and TRBJ1-1; D call uncertain. The germline V gene encodes CDR1 MGHDK and CDR2 SYGVNS. The V gene lost 5 bases and the J gene lost 4 bases, with 11 bases spanning the gap. The CDR3 has 13 residues.

The chain has TRBV25-1 and TRBJ2-1; 15 nucleotides line up with TRBD2. J was trimmed by 8 bases and V by 4 bases; bases with no gene match: 3. The CDR3 contains 15 residues. CDR1 is MGHDK, CDR2 SYGVNS, per germline. In DNA, the CDR3 is TGTGCCAGCAGTGGGACTAGCGGGGGGGGTGATGAGCAGTTCTTC. Its protein is CASSGTSGGGDEQFF.

This clone turned up a few times. This chain connects TRBV9 to TRBJ2-5, with unresolved D. The germline V and J ends were trimmed by 1 base and 0 bases, with 7 bases remaining between them. CDR3 length equals 14 residues. From germline, CDR1 is SGDLS and CDR2 YYNGEE. The CDR3 DNA is TGTGCCAGCAGCGTAAGTGACTACCAAGAGACCCAGTACTTC. As protein: CASSVSDYQETQYF. The variable domain in full, completed from reference TRBV9 and TRBJ2-5, reads DSGVTQTPKHLITATGQRVTLRCSPRSGDLSVYWYQQSLDQGLQFLIQYYNGEERAKGNILERFSAQQFPDLHSELNLSSLELGDSALYFCASSVSDYQETQYFGPGTRLLVL.

Here the CDR3 DNA reads TGTGCCAGCAGCCCGGCCAGCGGGAAAGAGACCCAGTACTTC. Translation: CASSPASGKETQYF. The chain links TRBV3-1 (or the pseudogene TRBV3-2) to TRBJ2-5; 7 positions agree with TRBD2. This CDR3 has 14 residues. The V gene's germline CDR1 is LGHDT and CDR2 YNNKEL (reference sequence). The ends lost 4 bases at V and 3 bases at J; junction bases unmatched: 5.

This chain connects TRBV24-1 to TRBJ2-1; TRBD2 agrees at 11 bases. Trimming took 4 bases from V and 7 from J; bases not matched to a gene: 5. Germline CDR1 reads KGHDR; CDR2 reads SFDVKD. This CDR3 has 15 amino acids. The CDR3 nucleotides are TGTGCCACCAGTGAACCGCGACTAGCGGGGAATGAGCAGTTCTTC. As protein: CATSEPRLAGNEQFF.

This rearrangement joins TRBV9 to TRBJ2-7, with TRBD1 matching over 9 bases. This CDR3 contains 14 residues. Losses at the gene ends were 4 bases for V and 7 bases for J; bases not matched to a gene: 9. CDR1 is SGDLS, CDR2 YYNGEE, per germline. CDR3 DNA sequence: TGTGCCAGCAGCTCCAGCCCGGGACAGGGAGAGCAGTACTTC. Amino acids: CASSSSPGQGEQYF.

This sequence joins TRBV19 and TRBJ1-2; the D is unclear. Trimming took off 3 bases at V and 6 bases at J, with 14 bases between the two ends. This CDR3 has 14 residues. The germline V gene has CDR1 LNHDA and CDR2 SQIVND (reference sequence). The CDR3 here is CASSINRKSHGYTF. The CDR3 bases are TGTGCCAGTAGTATTAACAGAAAGTCTCATGGCTACACCTTC.

The sample holds one count of this clone. J is TRBJ2-7 and V is TRBV28; TRBD2 matches at 12 bases. This CDR3 comprises 15 residues. V lost 7 bases and J lost 0; bases outside the gene matches: 4. Germline V lookup: CDR1 MDHEN, CDR2 SYDVKM. CDR3 protein: CASIRTSGNSYEQYF. The CDR3 DNA reads TGTGCCAGCATTAGGACTAGCGGGAACTCCTACGAGCAGTACTTC.

This clone showed up just once. The chain uses TRBV11-2 and TRBJ2-7, with D perhaps TRBD1 (6 bases). Germline V gene lookup returns CDR1 SGHAT and CDR2 FQNNGV. This CDR3 has 15 amino acids. With 3 bases removed from V and 0 bases from J, the gap between germline ends came to 12 bases. This CDR3 is CASSFRDKSSYEQYF. The CDR3 nucleotides are TGTGCCAGCAGCTTTAGGGACAAGAGCTCCTACGAGCAGTACTTC.

This clone was recorded only once. The V and J genes are TRBV4-1 and TRBJ2-1; 9 bases line up with TRBD1. Trimming took 4 bases from V and 5 from J; bases not matched to a gene: 9. The CDR3 is 16 residues long. Germline lookup yields CDR1 MGHRA and CDR2 YSYEKL. CDR3 sequence reads: CASSPLGQGINNEQFF. Written as DNA, the CDR3 is TGCGCCAGCAGCCCCTTGGGACAGGGTATAAACAATGAGCAGTTCTTC.

The V call is TRBV9, the J call TRBJ2-1; 11 bases match TRBD1. Germline V gives CDR1 SGDLS, CDR2 YYNGEE. Trimming removed 0 bases from V and 6 bases from J; junction bases left unmatched: 5. The CDR3 has 16 amino acids. The CDR3 region is CASSVGMGQGVNEQFF. CDR3 DNA sequence: TGTGCCAGCAGCGTAGGCATGGGACAGGGGGTCAATGAGCAGTTCTTC.

The gene calls are TRBV19 and TRBJ2-3; D gene unclear. Germline V CDR1 and CDR2: LNHDA, SQIVND (reference sequence). Trimming took off 5 bases at V and 2 bases at J, with 8 bases between the two ends. CDR3 length: 13 residues. CDR3 region: CASSYTITDTQYF. CDR3 coding DNA: TGTGCCAGTAGTTACACTATCACAGATACGCAGTATTTT. Complete variable domain (other parts from reference TRBV19 and TRBJ2-3): DGGITQSPKYLFRKEGQNVTLSCEQNLNHDAMYWYRQDPGQGLRLIYYSQIVNDFQKGDIAEGYSVSREKKESFPLTVTSAQKNPTAFYLCASSYTITDTQYFGPGTRLTVL.

V usage is TRBV7-8 and J usage is TRBJ2-5, with TRBD2 matching over 11 bases. From germline, CDR1 is SGHVS and CDR2 FQNEAQ. With V trimmed by 1 base and J by 4 bases, 2 bases remained unmatched. The CDR3 is 15 amino acids. The CDR3 region has the DNA TGTGCCAGCAGCTTAGTAGCGGGGGGGCCAGAGACCCAGTACTTC. It yields the protein CASSLVAGGPETQYF.

The chain has TRBV29-1 and TRBJ2-1; 14 bases match TRBD2. In germline, CDR1 is SQVTM, CDR2 ANQGSEA. This CDR3 is built from 15 residues. J lost 9 bases, V lost 6 bases, and 10 bases had no gene match. The CDR3 bases are TGCAGCGTCACTCCGGGACTAGCGGGAGTGGGTGAGCAGTTCTTC. It translates to CSVTPGLAGVGEQFF.

This clone has more than one count but fewer than ten. The chain employs TRBV10-1 and TRBJ1-1; D unresolved. Per germline, CDR1 WNHNN and CDR2 SYGVQD (reference sequence). The CDR3 consists of 13 residues. V was shortened by 3 bases and J by 4 bases, with 9 bases between the two germline ends. The CDR3 here is CASSDSTGTEAFF. CDR3 DNA sequence: TGCGCCAGCAGTGACTCTACGGGCACTGAAGCTTTCTTT.

This clone was seen more than once but under ten times. The chain carries TRBV25-1 and TRBJ2-7; no clear D. The germline gives CDR1 MGHDK, CDR2 SYGVNS. The CDR3 is 11 residues long. The germline V and J ends were trimmed by 0 bases and 7 bases, with 4 bases remaining between them. This CDR3 is CASSEYGEQYF. The CDR3 coding sequence is TGTGCCAGCAGTGAATACGGGGAGCAGTACTTC.

The V and J genes are TRBV7-6 and TRBJ1-5; D perhaps matches TRBD1 (6 bases). The CDR3 loop spans 16 amino acids. V lost 5 bases and J lost 2, with 16 bases in between. Germline V lookup: CDR1 SGHVS, CDR2 FNYEAQ. The CDR3 sequence: CASSLMGRGGNQPQHF. CDR3 DNA: TGTGCCAGCAGCCTAATGGGCAGGGGCGGCAATCAGCCCCAGCATTTT.

Here the CDR3 DNA reads TGCAGCGTTGACAGGGGTCAAGAGACCCAGTACTTC. Encoded protein: CSVDRGQETQYF. The J gene is TRBJ2-5, the V gene TRBV29-1; TRBD1 might be the D (6 bases). Germline values: CDR1 SQVTM, CDR2 ANQGSEA. The germline V and J ends were trimmed by 3 bases and 2 bases, with 7 bases remaining between them. This CDR3 is built from 12 residues. Filled out from reference TRBV29-1 and TRBJ2-5, the complete variable domain reads SAVISQKPSRDICQRGTSLTIQCQVDSQVTMMFWYRQQPGQSLTLIATANQGSEATYESGFVIDKFPISRPNLTFSTLTVSNMSPEDSSIYLCSVDRGQETQYFGPGTRLLVL.

The CDR3 DNA is TGTGCCAGCAGCCATTCCGGGGAGACCCAGTACTTC. This translates into CASSHSGETQYF. This sequence joins TRBV3-1 (or the pseudogene TRBV3-2) and TRBJ2-5; D gene uncertain. Germline CDR1 is LGHDT and CDR2 is YNNKEL (reference sequence). V was cut by 3 bases and J by 5 bases, with 7 bases left in between. CDR3 length equals 12 residues.

The chain joins TRBV6-5 to TRBJ2-3, with TRBD1 matching over 11 bases. Germline CDR1 reads MNHEY; CDR2 reads SVGAGI. The CDR3 is 14 residues long. V lost 8 bases to trimming and J lost 5 bases; unmatched junction nucleotides: 6. The CDR3 loop is CASSGTGGQDTQYF. CDR3 DNA: TGTGCCAGCTCCGGGACAGGGGGTCAAGATACGCAGTATTTT.

The rearrangement uses TRBV5-1 and TRBJ2-3; weak D call: TRBD1 (7 bases). Trimming stripped 0 bases from V and 2 bases from J, with 16 bases between. CDR1 and CDR2 from the germline V gene are SGHRS and YFSETQ. The CDR3 runs to 17 residues. CDR3 nucleotides: TGCGCCAGCAGCTTGGAGGGACTGACAGGGACCACAGATACGCAGTATTTT. Translated: CASSLEGLTGTTDTQYF.

This clone occurred once. The chain couples TRBV19 to TRBJ2-7; D perhaps matches TRBD2 (6 bases). V lost 7 bases and J lost 5, with 24 bases in between. The CDR3 loop spans 16 amino acids. Germline V CDR1 and CDR2: LNHDA, SQIVND (reference sequence). DNA for the CDR3: TGTGCCAGTAAGCCTACCCCCGGGAGTTTTTATGACGAGCAGTACTTC. This encodes CASKPTPGSFYDEQYF.

This rearrangement joins TRBV9 to TRBJ2-3, with D possibly being TRBD2 (5 bases). The germline V gene has CDR1 SGDLS and CDR2 YYNGEE. The CDR3 has 12 amino acids. The V end was cut by 6 bases, the J end by 5 bases, with 10 bases between. CDR3 sequence (DNA): TGTGCCAGCAAGGGCGCGGGAGATACGCAGTATTTT. Its translation is CASKGAGDTQYF. The variable domain in full, completed from reference TRBV9 and TRBJ2-3, reads DSGVTQTPKHLITATGQRVTLRCSPRSGDLSVYWYQQSLDQGLQFLIQYYNGEERAKGNILERFSAQQFPDLHSELNLSSLELGDSALYFCASKGAGDTQYFGPGTRLTVL.

This chain joins TRBV6-5 and TRBJ1-5, with D possibly matching TRBD1 (5 bases). The CDR3 has 13 amino acids. Deletions cut 2 bases from V and 9 bases from J, with 11 bases between. Germline V gene lookup returns CDR1 MNHEY and CDR2 SVGAGI. CDR3 loop: CASSYGQGWPQHF. In nucleotides, the CDR3 is TGTGCCAGCAGTTACGGGCAGGGCTGGCCCCAGCATTTT.